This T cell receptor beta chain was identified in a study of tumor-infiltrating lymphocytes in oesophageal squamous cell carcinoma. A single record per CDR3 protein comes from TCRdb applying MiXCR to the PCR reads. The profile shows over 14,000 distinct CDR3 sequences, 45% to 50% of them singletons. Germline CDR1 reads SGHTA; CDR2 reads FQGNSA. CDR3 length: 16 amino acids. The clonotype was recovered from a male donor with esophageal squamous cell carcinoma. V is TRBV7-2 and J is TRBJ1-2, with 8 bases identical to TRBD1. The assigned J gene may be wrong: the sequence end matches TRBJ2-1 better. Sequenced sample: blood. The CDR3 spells CASSLVARGPYNEQFF. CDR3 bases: TGTGCCAGCAGCTTAGTCGCCAGGGGGCCCTACAATGAGCAGTTCTTC.